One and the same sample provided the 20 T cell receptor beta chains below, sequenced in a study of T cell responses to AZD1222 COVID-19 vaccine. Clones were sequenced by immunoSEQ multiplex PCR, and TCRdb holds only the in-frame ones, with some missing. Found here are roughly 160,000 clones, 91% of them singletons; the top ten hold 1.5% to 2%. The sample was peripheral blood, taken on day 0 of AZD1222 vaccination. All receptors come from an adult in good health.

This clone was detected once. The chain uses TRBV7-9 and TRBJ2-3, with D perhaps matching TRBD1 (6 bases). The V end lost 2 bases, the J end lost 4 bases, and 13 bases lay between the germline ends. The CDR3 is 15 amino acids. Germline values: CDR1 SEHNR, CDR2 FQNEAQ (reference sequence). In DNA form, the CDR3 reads TGTGCCAGCAGCTTATTAGGGGGTCGTGCAGATACGCAGTATTTT. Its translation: CASSLLGGRADTQYF.

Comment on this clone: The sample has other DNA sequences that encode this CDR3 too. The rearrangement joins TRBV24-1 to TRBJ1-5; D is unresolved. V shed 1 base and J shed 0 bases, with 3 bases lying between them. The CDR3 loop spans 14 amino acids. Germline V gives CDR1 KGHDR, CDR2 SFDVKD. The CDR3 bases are TGTGCCACCAGTGATTTCGCTAGCAATCAGCCCCAGCATTTT. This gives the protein CATSDFASNQPQHF.

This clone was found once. In DNA, the CDR3 is TGTGCCAGTAGTGAGTTCGGCCGGGATCAGCCCCAGCATTTT. This sequence encodes CASSEFGRDQPQHF. The chain recombines TRBV19 with TRBJ1-5; D call uncertain. Germline assignment: CDR1 LNHDA and CDR2 SQIVND (reference sequence). The CDR3 is made up of 14 amino acids. V lost 5 bases, J lost 5 bases, and 13 bases lay in between.

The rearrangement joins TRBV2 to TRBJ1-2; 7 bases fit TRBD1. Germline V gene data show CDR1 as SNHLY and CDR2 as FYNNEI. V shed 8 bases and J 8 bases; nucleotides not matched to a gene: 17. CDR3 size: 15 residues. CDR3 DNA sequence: TGTGCCAGCGGTGGGGCAGGGGGTAAACGGAGAGGCTACACCTTC. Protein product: CASGGAGGKRRGYTF.

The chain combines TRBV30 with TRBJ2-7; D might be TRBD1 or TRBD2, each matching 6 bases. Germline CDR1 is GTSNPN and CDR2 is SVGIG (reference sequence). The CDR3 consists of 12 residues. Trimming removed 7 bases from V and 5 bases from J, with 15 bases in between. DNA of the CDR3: TGTGCCTTACAGGGAGGTATCGACGAGCAGTACTTC. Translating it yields CALQGGIDEQYF.

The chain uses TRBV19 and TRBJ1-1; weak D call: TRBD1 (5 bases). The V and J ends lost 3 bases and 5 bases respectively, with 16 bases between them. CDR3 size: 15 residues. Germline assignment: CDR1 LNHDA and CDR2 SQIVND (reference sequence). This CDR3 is CASSIGGSRGTEAFF. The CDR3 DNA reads TGTGCCAGTAGTATTGGGGGTTCCCGAGGGACTGAAGCTTTCTTT. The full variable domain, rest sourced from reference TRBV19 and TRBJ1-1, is DGGITQSPKYLFRKEGQNVTLSCEQNLNHDAMYWYRQDPGQGLRLIYYSQIVNDFQKGDIAEGYSVSREKKESFPLTVTSAQKNPTAFYLCASSIGGSRGTEAFFGQGTRLTVV.

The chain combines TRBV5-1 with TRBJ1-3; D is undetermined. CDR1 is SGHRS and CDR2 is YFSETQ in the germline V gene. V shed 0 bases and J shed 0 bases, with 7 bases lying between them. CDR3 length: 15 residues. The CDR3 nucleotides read TGCGCCAGCAGCTTGGTAGGCAACTCTGGAAACACCATATATTTT. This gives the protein CASSLVGNSGNTIYF.

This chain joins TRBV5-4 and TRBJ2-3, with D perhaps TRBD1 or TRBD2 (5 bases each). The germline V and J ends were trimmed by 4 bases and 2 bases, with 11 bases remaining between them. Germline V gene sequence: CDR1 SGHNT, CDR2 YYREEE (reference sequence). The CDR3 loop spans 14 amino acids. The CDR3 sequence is CASSPGDPTDTQYF. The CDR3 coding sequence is TGTGCCAGCAGCCCCGGGGACCCCACAGATACGCAGTATTTT.

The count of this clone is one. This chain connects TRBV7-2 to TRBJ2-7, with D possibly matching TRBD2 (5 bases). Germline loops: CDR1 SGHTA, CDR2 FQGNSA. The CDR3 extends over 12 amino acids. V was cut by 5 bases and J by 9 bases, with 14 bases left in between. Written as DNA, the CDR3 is TGTGCCAGCAGCCCCGGACCGGAGGTGCAGTACTTC. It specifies CASSPGPEVQYF.

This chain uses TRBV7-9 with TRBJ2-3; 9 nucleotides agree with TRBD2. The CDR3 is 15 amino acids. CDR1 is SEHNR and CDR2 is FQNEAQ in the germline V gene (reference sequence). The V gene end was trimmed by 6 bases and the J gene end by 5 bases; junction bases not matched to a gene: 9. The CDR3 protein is CASSFSGSEGDTQYF. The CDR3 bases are TGTGCCAGCAGTTTTAGCGGGAGTGAGGGAGATACGCAGTATTTT.

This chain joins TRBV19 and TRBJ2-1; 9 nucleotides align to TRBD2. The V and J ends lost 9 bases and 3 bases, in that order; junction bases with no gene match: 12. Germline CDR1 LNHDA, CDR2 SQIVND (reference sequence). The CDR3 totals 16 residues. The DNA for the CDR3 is TGTGCCAGCCGCGGGAGGGATCTGTTTCTCTACAATGAGCAGTTCTTC. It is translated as CASRGRDLFLYNEQFF.

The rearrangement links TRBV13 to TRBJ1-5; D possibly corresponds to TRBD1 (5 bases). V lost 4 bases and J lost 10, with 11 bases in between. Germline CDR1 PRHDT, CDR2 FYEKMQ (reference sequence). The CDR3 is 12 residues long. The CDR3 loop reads CASSSDRGPQHF. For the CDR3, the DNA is TGTGCCAGCAGCTCCGACAGAGGACCCCAGCATTTT. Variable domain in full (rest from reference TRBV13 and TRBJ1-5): AAGVIQSPRHLIKEKRETATLKCYPIPRHDTVYWYQQGPGQDPQFLISFYEKMQSDKGSIPDRFSAQQFSDYHSELNMSSLELGDSALYFCASSSDRGPQHFGDGTRLSIL.

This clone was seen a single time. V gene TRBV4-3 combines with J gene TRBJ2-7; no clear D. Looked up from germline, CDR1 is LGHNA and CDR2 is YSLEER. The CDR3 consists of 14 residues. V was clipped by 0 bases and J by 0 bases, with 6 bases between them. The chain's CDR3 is CASSQDRHSYEQYF. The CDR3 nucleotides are TGCGCCAGCAGCCAAGATAGACACTCCTACGAGCAGTACTTC.

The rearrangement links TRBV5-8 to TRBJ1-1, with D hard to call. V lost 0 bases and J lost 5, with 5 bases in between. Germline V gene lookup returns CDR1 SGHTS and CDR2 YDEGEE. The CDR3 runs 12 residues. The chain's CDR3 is CASSLVGTEAFF. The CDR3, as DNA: TGTGCCAGCAGCTTGGTTGGGACTGAAGCTTTCTTT.

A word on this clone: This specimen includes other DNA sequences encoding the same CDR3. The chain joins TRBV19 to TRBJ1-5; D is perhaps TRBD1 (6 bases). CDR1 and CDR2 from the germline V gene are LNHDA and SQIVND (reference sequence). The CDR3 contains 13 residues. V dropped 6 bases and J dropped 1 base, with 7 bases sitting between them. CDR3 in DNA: TGTGCCAGTAGCACAGGGAGCAATCAGCCCCAGCATTTT. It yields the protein CASSTGSNQPQHF.

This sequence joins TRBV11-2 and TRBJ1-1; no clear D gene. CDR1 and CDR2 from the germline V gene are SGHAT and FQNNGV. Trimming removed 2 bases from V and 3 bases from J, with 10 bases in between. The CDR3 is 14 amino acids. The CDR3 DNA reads TGTGCCAGCAGCTTAAATCCTTCAGACACTGAAGCTTTCTTT. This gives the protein CASSLNPSDTEAFF.

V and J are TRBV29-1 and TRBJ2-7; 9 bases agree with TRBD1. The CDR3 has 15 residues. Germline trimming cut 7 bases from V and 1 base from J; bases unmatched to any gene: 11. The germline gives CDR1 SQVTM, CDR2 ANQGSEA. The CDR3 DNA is TGCAGCGCCAAAGGGGGGACAGGGCGGTCCTACGAGCAGTACTTC. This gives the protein CSAKGGTGRSYEQYF.

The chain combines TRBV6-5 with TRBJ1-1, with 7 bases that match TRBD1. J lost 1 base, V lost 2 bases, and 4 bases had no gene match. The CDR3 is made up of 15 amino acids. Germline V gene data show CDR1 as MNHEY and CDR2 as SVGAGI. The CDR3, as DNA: TGTGCCAGCAGTTACACGGGACAGAGGAACACTGAAGCTTTCTTT. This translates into CASSYTGQRNTEAFF.

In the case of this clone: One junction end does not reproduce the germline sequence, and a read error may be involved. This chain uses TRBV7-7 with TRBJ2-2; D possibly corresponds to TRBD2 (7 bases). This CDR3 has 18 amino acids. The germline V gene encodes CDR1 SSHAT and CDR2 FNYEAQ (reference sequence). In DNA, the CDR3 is TGTGCTAGCAGCTCGCGGGGGCTAACAGGGATCAACACCGGGGAGCTGTTTTTT. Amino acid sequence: CASSSRGLTGINTGELFF.

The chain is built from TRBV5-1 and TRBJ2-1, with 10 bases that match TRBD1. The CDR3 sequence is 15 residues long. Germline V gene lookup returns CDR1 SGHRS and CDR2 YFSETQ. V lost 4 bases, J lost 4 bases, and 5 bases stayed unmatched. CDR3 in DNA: TGCGCCAGCAGCCGGGGACAGGGGTCATACAATGAGCAGTTCTTC. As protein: CASSRGQGSYNEQFF.